Listed here are 21 T cell receptor beta chains from one sample, sequenced in a study of blood T cells in healthy people across ages. A second PCR of about 7 to 11 cycles used a sample-barcoded 5' primer and a J-beta primer mix. TCRdb reprocessed the 5' RACE reads via MiXCR and lists one record per CDR3 protein. The sample includes about 1,500,000 distinct CDR3 sequences, around 42% of them seen just once. Input material: blood. These receptors were taken from a woman aged 18-30 years in good health.

This clonotype was seen a few times. CDR3 amino acids: CSARGGQSNQPQHF. CDR3 DNA sequence: TGCAGTGCTCGGGGGGGACAGAGTAATCAGCCCCAGCATTTT. The genes are TRBV20-1 and TRBJ1-5; 7 bases map to TRBD1. This CDR3 has 14 amino acids. Germline V lookup: CDR1 DFQATT, CDR2 SNEGSKA (reference sequence). V was clipped by 5 bases and J by 4 bases; unmatched bases: 8.

The chain couples TRBV20-1 to TRBJ2-2; D is unclear. With 7 bases removed from V and 6 bases from J, the gap between germline ends came to 18 bases. Germline-derived CDR1 and CDR2 are DFQATT and SNEGSKA (reference sequence). The CDR3 contains 14 residues. The CDR3 loop is CSVSTGGKAGELFF. In DNA form, the CDR3 reads TGCAGTGTTTCAACGGGTGGAAAGGCCGGGGAGCTGTTTTTT.

This clonotype has a single count. The V call is TRBV29-1, the J call TRBJ1-1; possibly TRBD1 for D (6 bases). CDR3 length: 13 amino acids. Per germline, CDR1 SQVTM and CDR2 ANQGSEA. V dropped 7 bases and J dropped 3 bases, with 15 bases sitting between them. For the CDR3, the DNA is TGCAGCGCTATGGGACAAATTGACACTGAAGCTTTCTTT. This gives the protein CSAMGQIDTEAFF.

The gene calls are TRBV24-1 and TRBJ2-1; D gene ambiguous. The end of the DNA is better explained by TRBJ2-7, so the J call may be wrong. The CDR3 covers 14 residues. Germline V gene sequence: CDR1 KGHDR, CDR2 SFDVKD. The CDR3 DNA is TGTGCCACCAGTGCCCCGCAGTTATACAATGAGCAGTACTTC. This translates into CATSAPQLYNEQYF.

This clonotype has a handful of counts. This rearrangement joins TRBV18 to TRBJ2-5; TRBD2 matches 7 bases. The CDR3 contains 15 residues. Germline assignment: CDR1 KGHSH and CDR2 LQKENI. Losses at the gene ends were 7 bases for V and 4 bases for J; bases not matched to a gene: 12. CDR3 region: CASCRGGEGSETQYF. CDR3 coding DNA: TGTGCCAGCTGCCGGGGAGGGGAAGGATCAGAGACCCAGTACTTC.

The chain recombines TRBV27 with TRBJ1-1, with 8 positions matching TRBD1. The length of the CDR3 is 15 residues. The germline V gene has CDR1 MNHEY and CDR2 SMNVEV (reference sequence). V lost 7 bases and J lost 2; bases outside the gene matches: 9. This CDR3 reads CASTLRRGLNTEAFF. CDR3 DNA sequence: TGTGCCAGCACTCTCCGCAGGGGGCTAAACACTGAAGCTTTCTTT.

This clonotype has a handful of counts. The chain is built from TRBV28 and TRBJ1-6; 8 bases line up with TRBD1. The length of the CDR3 is 14 residues. From germline, CDR1 is MDHEN and CDR2 SYDVKM. Losses at the gene ends were 4 bases for V and 10 bases for J; bases not matched to a gene: 6. The CDR3 sequence: CASSWSTGESPLHF. The CDR3 DNA reads TGTGCCAGCAGTTGGTCGACAGGGGAATCACCCCTCCACTTT.

As DNA, the CDR3 is TGTGCCAGCTCACTTGGGACTAGCATTGAAGAGACCCAGTACTTC. Translated: CASSLGTSIEETQYF. The genes are TRBV18 and TRBJ2-5, with 9 bases aligning to TRBD2. The CDR3 covers 15 residues. Germline V gives CDR1 KGHSH, CDR2 LQKENI. Trimming at V came to 4 bases and at J to 3 bases, leaving 6 bases not matched to a gene.

The J gene is TRBJ2-7, the V gene TRBV4-1; D not certain. The CDR3 runs 12 residues. The V end lost 5 bases, the J end lost 6 bases, and 11 bases lay between the germline ends. Germline V gene data show CDR1 as MGHRA and CDR2 as YSYEKL. This chain's CDR3 is CASSSSLGEQYF. The DNA of the CDR3 is TGCGCCAGCAGCTCAAGCCTGGGCGAGCAGTACTTC.

This clonotype appeared once. The rearrangement links TRBV10-2 to TRBJ1-6; D is perhaps TRBD1 (6 bases). Germline V lookup: CDR1 WSHSY, CDR2 SAAADI. The CDR3 sequence is 15 residues long. V lost 8 bases and J 7 bases, leaving 18 bases between the germline ends. The CDR3 nucleotides read TGCGCCAGCGATACAGAGACAGGTCGCAATTCACCCCTCCACTTT. Residues: CASDTETGRNSPLHF.

V usage is TRBV7-3 and J usage is TRBJ2-6; 7 nucleotides agree with TRBD1. The ends lost 4 bases at V and 0 bases at J; junction bases unmatched: 3. CDR3 length: 16 residues. In germline, CDR1 is SGHTA, CDR2 FQGTGA. Written as DNA, the CDR3 is TGTGCCAGCAGCTCGACAGGGTTCTCTGGGGCCAACGTCCTGACTTTC. Translation gives CASSSTGFSGANVLTF.

This clonotype was recorded many times. The chain links TRBV29-1 to TRBJ2-5, with 7 nucleotides matching TRBD2. The length of the CDR3 is 12 residues. With V trimmed by 4 bases and J by 7 bases, 6 bases remained unmatched. The germline V gene encodes CDR1 SQVTM and CDR2 ANQGSEA. CDR3 bases: TGCAGCGTTGGAGGACTAGAGGGGACCCAGTACTTC. It encodes CSVGGLEGTQYF.

Points on this clonotype: A much bigger clone sits one base away, suggesting this may be a read error. This chain joins TRBV20-1 and TRBJ1-1; D gene uncertain. CDR1 and CDR2 from the germline V gene are DFQATT and SNEGSKA (reference sequence). The CDR3 contains 13 residues. V lost 4 bases and J lost 5, with 14 bases in between. CDR3 loop: CSATLGRRTEAFF. The CDR3 DNA sequence: TGCAGTGCTACCTTAGGGCGGAGAACTGAAGCTTTCTTT.

The chain has TRBV20-1 and TRBJ2-7; D is possibly TRBD2 (5 bases). Deletions cut 6 bases from V and 4 bases from J, with 22 bases between. The CDR3 spans 15 residues. The germline V gene has CDR1 DFQATT and CDR2 SNEGSKA (reference sequence). CDR3: CSANHGLNDWYEQYF. In nucleotides, the CDR3 is TGCAGTGCAAACCACGGACTGAATGACTGGTACGAGCAGTACTTC.

The chain couples TRBV20-1 to TRBJ1-1; D remains unclear. The CDR3 runs 13 residues. V dropped 6 bases and J dropped 0 bases, with 11 bases sitting between them. CDR1 DFQATT and CDR2 SNEGSKA come from the germline V gene (reference sequence). The CDR3 DNA reads TGCAGTGCCGGCAAGGCAGTGAACACTGAAGCTTTCTTT. Amino acid sequence: CSAGKAVNTEAFF.

CDR3 nucleotide sequence: TGTGCCAGCCACCAGGGTGTAGGACAGGTCAGCACAGATACGCAGTATTTT. Translating gives CASHQGVGQVSTDTQYF. This chain joins TRBV27 and TRBJ2-3; 7 bases line up with TRBD1. CDR1 and CDR2 (germline): MNHEY, SMNVEV (reference sequence). Losses at the gene ends were 8 bases for V and 0 bases for J; bases not matched to a gene: 14. CDR3 size: 17 residues.

This chain connects TRBV25-1 to TRBJ1-1; D may be TRBD1 (6 bases). Germline V gene sequence: CDR1 MGHDK, CDR2 SYGVNS. Trimming pared 1 base from V and 7 bases from J, leaving 13 bases between. The CDR3 spans 14 residues. Written as DNA, the CDR3 is TGTGCCAGCAGTGAATTGGGCGTAGGGGGTGAAGCTTTCTTT. As protein: CASSELGVGGEAFF.

The rearrangement uses TRBV6-5 and TRBJ2-3; 13 positions agree with TRBD2. The CDR3 consists of 18 residues. Germline trimming cut 0 bases from V and 5 bases from J; bases unmatched to any gene: 8. Looked up from germline, CDR1 is MNHEY and CDR2 is SVGAGI. CDR3 nucleotides: TGTGCCAGCAGTTACTCCCGACTAGCGGGAGGACCGTTAGATACGCAGTATTTT. Translation: CASSYSRLAGGPLDTQYF.

CDR3: CSALLTLGGDTQYF. The CDR3 DNA reads as TGCAGTGCTCTTCTCACCCTTGGCGGAGATACGCAGTATTTT. The gene calls are TRBV20-1 and TRBJ2-3, with D uncertain. CDR1 is DFQATT, CDR2 SNEGSKA, per germline (reference sequence). V was shortened by 5 bases and J by 5 bases, with 17 bases between the two germline ends. This CDR3 has 14 amino acids.

This rearrangement joins TRBV7-2 to TRBJ2-5; weak D call: TRBD1 (5 bases). Trimming stripped 2 bases from V and 0 bases from J, with 13 bases between. CDR1 is SGHTA, CDR2 FQGNSA, per germline. This CDR3 is built from 16 residues. DNA of the CDR3: TGTGCCAGCAGCTTATTGGGAAGGGGCTACCAAGAGACCCAGTACTTC. Amino acids: CASSLLGRGYQETQYF.

The rearrangement uses TRBV4-2 and TRBJ2-1, with 7 bases identical to TRBD2. The CDR3 runs 17 residues. V lost 1 base, J lost 4 bases, and 10 bases stayed unmatched. The germline V gene has CDR1 LGHNA and CDR2 YNFKEQ. CDR3 bases: TGTGCCAGCAGCCAAGGGGGGAGGGGCCATGGGTACAATGAGCAGTTCTTC. Encoded protein: CASSQGGRGHGYNEQFF.